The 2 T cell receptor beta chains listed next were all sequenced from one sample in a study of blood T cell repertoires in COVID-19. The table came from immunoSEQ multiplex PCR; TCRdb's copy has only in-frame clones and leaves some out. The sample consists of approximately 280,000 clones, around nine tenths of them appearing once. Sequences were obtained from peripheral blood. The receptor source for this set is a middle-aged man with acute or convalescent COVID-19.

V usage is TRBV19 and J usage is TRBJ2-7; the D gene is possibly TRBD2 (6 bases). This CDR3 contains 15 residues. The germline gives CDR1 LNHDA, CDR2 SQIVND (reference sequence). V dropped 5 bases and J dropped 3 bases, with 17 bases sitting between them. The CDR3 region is CASSPSGDASYEQYF. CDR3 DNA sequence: TGTGCCAGTAGTCCGTCGGGGGATGCTAGCTACGAGCAGTACTTC.

The chain's CDR3 is CASSLAQGNQPQHF. The CDR3 DNA reads as TGTGCCAGCAGCTTGGCCCAGGGGAATCAGCCCCAGCATTTT. The chain employs TRBV5-5 and TRBJ1-5; TRBD1 is a possible D gene (6 bases). Germline V gene data show CDR1 as SGHKS and CDR2 as YYEKEE (reference sequence). This CDR3 is 14 amino acids long. V was trimmed by 0 bases and J by 4 bases, leaving 8 bases between them. The variable domain in full, with the rest retrieved from reference TRBV5-5 and TRBJ1-5, is DAGVTQSPTHLIKTRGQQVTLRCSPISGHKSVSWYQQVLGQGPQFIFQYYEKEERGRGNFPDRFSARQFPNYSSELNVNALLLGDSALYLCASSLAQGNQPQHFGDGTRLSIL.